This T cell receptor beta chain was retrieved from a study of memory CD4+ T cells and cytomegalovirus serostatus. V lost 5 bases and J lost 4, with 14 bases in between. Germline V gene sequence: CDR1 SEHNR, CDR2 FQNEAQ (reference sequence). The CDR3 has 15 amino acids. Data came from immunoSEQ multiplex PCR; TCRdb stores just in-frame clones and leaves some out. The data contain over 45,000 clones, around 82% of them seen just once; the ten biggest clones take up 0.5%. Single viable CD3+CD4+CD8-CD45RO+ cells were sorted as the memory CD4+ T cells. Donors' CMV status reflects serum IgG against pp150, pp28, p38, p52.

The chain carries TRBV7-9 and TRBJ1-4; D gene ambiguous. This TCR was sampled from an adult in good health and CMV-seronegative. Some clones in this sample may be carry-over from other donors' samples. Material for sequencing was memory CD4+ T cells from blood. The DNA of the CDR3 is TGTGCCAGCAGCCCCCATGCGGAGGTTAATGAAAAACTGTTTTTT. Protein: CASSPHAEVNEKLFF.